The T cell receptor (beta chain) under discussion was sequenced for a study of identical twins. Study-level results: Invariant populations such as MAIT and iNKT cells could partly muddle zero-insertion analyses. High-abundance cord blood beta clonotypes had fewer insertions; memory repertoires showed none.

A universal primer site came from template switching; cDNA carried unique molecular identifiers. TCRdb passed the 5' RACE reads through MiXCR, listing each CDR3 protein once. The data contain around 1.7 million distinct CDR3 sequences, 25% to 35% of them singletons. Each donor (without exception) was a healthy Caucasian. This clonotype appeared many times. Its cognate antigen is unknown. The sample comprised cord blood. The origin of this receptor is a newborn girl in good health.

The CDR3 DNA reads as TGTGCCACCAGTGATTTCTGGGGTGAGCAGTTCTTC. Translation gives CATSDFWGEQFF. V is TRBV24-1 and J is TRBJ2-1; no reliable D call. The germline gives CDR1 KGHDR, CDR2 SFDVKD. This CDR3 has 12 residues. V shed 1 base and J shed 9 bases, with 6 bases lying between them.